This T cell receptor beta chain was sequenced for a study of CD8 T cells in Susac syndrome. Study outcomes and limitations: The study conceded that relatively few individuals underwent its TCR sequencing and HLA analysis.

The V and J ends lost 2 bases and 6 bases, in that order; junction bases with no gene match: 4. Germline V gene data show CDR1 as KGHSH and CDR2 as LQKENI. This CDR3 spans 13 amino acids. The RNA, roughly 0.5 to 1 ug, was put through reverse transcription using random hexamers. Amplification of TCR beta CDR3 across 54 Vbeta and 13 Jbeta was performed with immunoSEQ multiplex PCR. TCRdb independently ran MiXCR on the immunoSEQ multiplex PCR reads; one entry per CDR3 protein. Here the sample spans over 130,000 distinct CDR3 sequences, approximately 95% being singletons. TCR beta sequences were obtained from blood CD8+ and CD4+ T cells. A remark on this clonotype: What it binds is not known.

The specimen was CD4+ T cells from PBMCs. The receptor's source is a human donor with multiple sclerosis. This chain uses TRBV18 with TRBJ2-7; TRBD1 matches at 7 bases. The CDR3, as DNA: TGTGCCAGCTCACCAAAACAGGGGTCCGAGCAGTACTTC. Translating gives CASSPKQGSEQYF.